The present entry profiles one T cell receptor (beta chain) with its context. The data stem from a study of blood T cell repertoires in COVID-19. CDR3 length equals 15 residues. V lost 5 bases and J lost 4; bases outside the gene matches: 10. Germline V gives CDR1 MDHEN, CDR2 SYDVKM. The Seattle site enrolled patients during active infection and followed them longitudinally. Clones were read by immunoSEQ multiplex PCR, and TCRdb kept only the in-frame ones, dropping some. The repertoire has fewer than 40,000 clones, approximately 84% of them found once; the top ten carry approximately 3.4%. Material: peripheral blood. The chain recombines TRBV28 with TRBJ1-1; 7 bases align to TRBD1. This clonotype was sampled from a man aged 70 or older with COVID-19, enrolled during active disease. Here the CDR3 DNA reads TGTGCCAGCAGTAATTCCGGACAGGCACTCACTGAAGCTTTCTTT. Its translation is CASSNSGQALTEAFF.